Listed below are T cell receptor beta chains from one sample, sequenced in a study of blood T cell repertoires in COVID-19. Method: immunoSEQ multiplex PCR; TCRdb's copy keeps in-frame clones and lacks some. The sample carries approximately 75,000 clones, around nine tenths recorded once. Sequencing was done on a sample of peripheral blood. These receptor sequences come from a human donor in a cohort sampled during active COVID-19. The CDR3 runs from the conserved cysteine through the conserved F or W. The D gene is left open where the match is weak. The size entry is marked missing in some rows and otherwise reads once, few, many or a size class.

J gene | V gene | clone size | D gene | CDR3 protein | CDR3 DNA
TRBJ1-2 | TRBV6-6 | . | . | CASGGGGRGYTF | TGTGCCAGCGGAGGGGGGGGGCGAGGCTACACCTTC
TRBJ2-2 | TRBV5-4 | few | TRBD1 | CASSLVQGVGELFF | TGTGCCAGCAGCTTGGTTCAGGGGGTGGGCGAGCTGTTTTTT
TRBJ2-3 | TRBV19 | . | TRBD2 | CASSIDGAGDDTQYF | TGTGCCAGTAGTATAGATGGGGCGGGGGACGATACGCAGTATTTT
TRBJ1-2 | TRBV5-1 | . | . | CASSLGAGGAFSDGYTF | TGCGCCAGCAGCTTGGGGGCGGGGGGCGCGTTCTCAGATGGCTACACCTTC
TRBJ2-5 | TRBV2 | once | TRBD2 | CASSDEAGVQETQYF | TGTGCCAGCAGTGATGAGGCGGGGGTCCAGGAGACCCAGTACTTC
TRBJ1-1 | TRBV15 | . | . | CATSRDWGTVTEAFF | TGTGCCACCAGCAGAGATTGGGGGACTGTAACTGAAGCTTTCTTT
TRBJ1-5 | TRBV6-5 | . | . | CASSTLGVSNQPQHF | TGTGCCAGCAGTACTTTAGGGGTCTCAAATCAGCCCCAGCATTTT
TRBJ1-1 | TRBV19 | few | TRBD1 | CASSPGQGLWDTEAFF | TGTGCCAGTAGTCCCGGACAGGGGTTATGGGACACTGAAGCTTTCTTT
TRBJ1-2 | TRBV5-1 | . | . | CASSRGVGGYTF | TGCGCCAGCAGCCGGGGGGTAGGTGGCTACACCTTC
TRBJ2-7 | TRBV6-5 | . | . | CASSYQGMGEQYF | TGTGCCAGCAGTTACCAGGGAATGGGGGAGCAGTACTTC
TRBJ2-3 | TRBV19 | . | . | CASSILQATDTQYF | TGTGCCAGTAGTATATTACAGGCCACAGATACGCAGTATTTT
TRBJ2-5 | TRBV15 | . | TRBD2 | CATRLAGEPQETQYF | TGTGCCACCCGGCTAGCGGGGGAACCCCAAGAGACCCAGTACTTC
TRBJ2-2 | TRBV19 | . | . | CASTTPSGAGGELFF | TGTGCCAGTACCACCCCGTCAGGGGCAGGCGGGGAGCTGTTTTTT
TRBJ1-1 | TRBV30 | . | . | CAWRGGERTEAFF | TGTGCCTGGAGGGGGGGTGAGCGCACTGAAGCTTTCTTT
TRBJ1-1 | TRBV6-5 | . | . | CASSWTQGRRNTEAFF | TGTGCCAGCAGTTGGACACAGGGTCGAAGGAACACTGAAGCTTTCTTT
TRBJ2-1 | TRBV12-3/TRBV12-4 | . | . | CASSLRGNEQFF | TGTGCCAGCAGTTTAAGGGGGAATGAGCAGTTCTTC
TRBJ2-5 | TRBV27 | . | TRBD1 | CASSIQGRQETQYF | TGTGCCAGCAGTATACAGGGGCGGCAAGAGACCCAGTACTTC
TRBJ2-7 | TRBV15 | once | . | CATSRGPDTLYEQYF | TGTGCCACCAGCAGGGGGCCGGACACCCTCTACGAGCAGTACTTC
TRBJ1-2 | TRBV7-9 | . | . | CASSFYPEGRYGYTF | TGTGCCAGCAGCTTTTATCCAGAGGGCCGGTATGGCTACACCTTC
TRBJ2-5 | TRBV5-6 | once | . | CASSLGRGETQYF | TGTGCCAGCAGCTTGGGTCGGGGGGAGACCCAGTACTTC
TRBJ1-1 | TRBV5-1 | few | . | CASSLGQATEAFF | TGCGCCAGCAGCTTGGGGCAGGCCACTGAAGCTTTCTTT
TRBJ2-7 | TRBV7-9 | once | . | CASSSRAQGGYEQYF | TGTGCCAGCAGCTCCAGAGCCCAGGGCGGCTACGAGCAGTACTTC
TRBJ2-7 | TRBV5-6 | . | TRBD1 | CASSLNRGTYEQYF | TGTGCCAGCAGCTTGAACAGGGGGACCTACGAGCAGTACTTC
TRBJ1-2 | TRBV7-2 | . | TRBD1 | CASSLRDSPYGYTF | TGTGCCAGCAGCTTAAGGGACAGCCCGTATGGCTACACCTTC
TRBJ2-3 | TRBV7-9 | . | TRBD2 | CASSRGAASGLHTDTQYF | TGTGCCAGCAGCCGCGGGGCCGCTAGCGGATTACACACAGATACGCAGTATTTT
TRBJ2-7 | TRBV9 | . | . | CASSVEGRATAYEQYF | TGTGCCAGCAGCGTTGAGGGAAGAGCTACTGCCTACGAGCAGTACTTC
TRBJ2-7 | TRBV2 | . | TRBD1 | CASSEARTGGRYEQYF | TGTGCCAGCAGTGAGGCCCGGACAGGGGGACGCTACGAGCAGTACTTC
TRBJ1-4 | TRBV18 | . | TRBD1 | CASSRDREKLFF | TGTGCCAGCTCAAGGGACAGGGAAAAACTGTTTTTT
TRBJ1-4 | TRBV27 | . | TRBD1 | CASSFLPTGGGREKLFF | TGTGCCAGCAGTTTTTTACCAACAGGGGGGGGGCGTGAAAAACTGTTTTTT
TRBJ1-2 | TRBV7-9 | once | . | CASSLGGQVIANYGYTF | TGTGCCAGCAGCTTAGGTGGGCAGGTTATAGCTAACTATGGCTACACCTTC
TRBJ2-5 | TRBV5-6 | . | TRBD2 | CASSLFELAGGVQETQYF | TGTGCCAGCAGCTTGTTTGAGCTAGCGGGGGGAGTACAAGAGACCCAGTACTTC
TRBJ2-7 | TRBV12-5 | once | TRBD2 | CASPGTSGDEQYF | TGTGCTAGTCCCGGGACTAGCGGGGACGAGCAGTACTTC
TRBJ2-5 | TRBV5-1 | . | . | CASSLEDGETQYF | TGCGCCAGCAGCTTGGAAGATGGCGAGACCCAGTACTTC
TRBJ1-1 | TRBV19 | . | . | CASSTGVMNTEAFF | TGTGCCAGTAGTACGGGGGTCATGAACACTGAAGCTTTCTTT
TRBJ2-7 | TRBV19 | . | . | CASSTSQSSYEQYF | TGTGCCAGTAGTACCTCACAGAGCTCCTACGAGCAGTACTTC
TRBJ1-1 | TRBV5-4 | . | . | CASSLGGGTEAFF | TGTGCCAGCAGCTTGGGAGGGGGCACTGAAGCTTTCTTT
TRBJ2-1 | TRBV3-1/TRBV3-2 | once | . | CASSSVTYNEQFF | TGTGCCAGCAGCTCAGTGACCTACAATGAGCAGTTCTTC
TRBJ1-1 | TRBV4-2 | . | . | CASSQGTKNTEAFF | TGTGCCAGCAGCCAAGGGACAAAGAACACTGAAGCTTTCTTT
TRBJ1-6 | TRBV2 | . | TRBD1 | CASSPGGSPLHF | TGTGCCAGCAGCCCAGGGGGTTCACCCCTCCACTTT
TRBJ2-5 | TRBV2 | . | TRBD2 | CASSVRAGFDETQYF | TGTGCCAGCAGTGTTCGAGCGGGGTTTGACGAGACCCAGTACTTC
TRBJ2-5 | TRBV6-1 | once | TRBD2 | CASSEVGGETQYF | TGTGCCAGCAGTGAAGTGGGGGGGGAGACCCAGTACTTC
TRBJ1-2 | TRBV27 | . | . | CASREGYGYTF | TGTGCCAGCAGGGAGGGCTATGGCTACACCTTC
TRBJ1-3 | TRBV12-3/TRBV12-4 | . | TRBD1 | CASTVDRANTIYF | TGTGCCAGCACCGTGGACAGGGCCAACACCATATATTTT
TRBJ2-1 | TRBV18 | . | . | CASSPATPTGNEQFF | TGTGCCAGCTCACCAGCAACTCCAACCGGGAATGAGCAGTTCTTC
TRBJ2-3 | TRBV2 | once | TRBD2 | CASSEGRVRDTQYF | TGTGCCAGCAGTGAGGGGAGGGTTCGGGATACGCAGTATTTT
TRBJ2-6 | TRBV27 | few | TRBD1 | CASSDRGPGANVLTF | TGTGCCAGCAGCGACAGGGGGCCTGGGGCCAACGTCCTGACTTTC